This entry describes one T cell receptor (beta chain). Its cognate antigen is unknown. TCRdb reprocessed the RT-PCR reads with MiXCR, giving one entry per CDR3 protein. The data hold approximately 2,500 distinct CDR3 sequences, with 70% to 85% observed a single time. Trimming stripped 3 bases from V and 2 bases from J, with 11 bases between. The CDR3 has 14 residues. The germline V gene encodes CDR1 SGHTA and CDR2 FQGTGA. These data originate in a study of yellow fever vaccine responses in identical twins. Findings and limits, study-wide: The authors reported partly convergent, partly personalized vaccine responses in identical twins.

The chain uses TRBV7-3 and TRBJ2-7, with D tentatively TRBD2 (5 bases). The sample was T cells from blood (PBMCs), unsorted or a sorted subset (not recorded which), taken before or after yellow fever vaccination (not recorded which). The receptor was derived from a woman aged 18-29 years who received the yellow fever vaccine. CDR3 amino acids: CASSLQEATYEQYF. The CDR3 DNA sequence: TGTGCCAGCAGCTTGCAGGAGGCCACCTACGAGCAGTACTTC.